This T cell receptor (beta chain) was profiled in a study of CD8+CD57+ T cells in acquired aplastic anemia. Study context: The study obtained an average of approximately 3 ug of DNA from sorted CD4+ and CD8+ cells.

This clonotype was recorded many times. The antigen is not known. General study points: The study found no significant CD8+ Simpson's diversity difference between patients and controls.

The TCR beta profiling, which covered VDJ combination and CDR3 sequence, was carried out using genomic DNA as the template. MiXCR, run by TCRdb on the reads, gives a single entry per CDR3 protein. The table shows about 180,000 distinct CDR3 sequences, with roughly half occurring only once. Selection for sequencing was limited to patients who had shown CD8+CD57+ cell expansion by flow cytometry. Patients, without exception, had severe acquired aplastic anemia. By the time of blood sampling, patients had still received no therapy. V was trimmed by 2 bases and J by 8 bases, leaving 14 bases between them. Germline CDR1 and CDR2: SGHRS and YFSETQ. This CDR3 contains 15 residues.

This sequence was found in a human donor with aplastic anemia. Sequenced sample: sorted CD4+, CD8+, or CD8+CD57+ T cells (not recorded which) from PBMCs. The chain recombines TRBV5-1 with TRBJ1-6; D call uncertain. CDR3 DNA: TGCGCCAGCAGCTTAATCCCCAAAAAGGATTCACCCCTCCACTTT. It is translated as CASSLIPKKDSPLHF.